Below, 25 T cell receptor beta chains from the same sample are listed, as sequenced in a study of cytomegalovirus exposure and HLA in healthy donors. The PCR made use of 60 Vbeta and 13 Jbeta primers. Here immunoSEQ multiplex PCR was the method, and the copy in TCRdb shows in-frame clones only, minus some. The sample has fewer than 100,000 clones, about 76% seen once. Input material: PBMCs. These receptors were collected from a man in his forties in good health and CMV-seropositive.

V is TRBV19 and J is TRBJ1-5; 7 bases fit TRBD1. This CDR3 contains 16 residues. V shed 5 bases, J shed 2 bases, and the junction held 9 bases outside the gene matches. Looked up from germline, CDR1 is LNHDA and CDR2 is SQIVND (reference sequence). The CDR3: CASSGNTGAGNQPQHF. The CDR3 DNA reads TGTGCCAGTAGTGGGAATACAGGGGCGGGCAATCAGCCCCAGCATTTT.

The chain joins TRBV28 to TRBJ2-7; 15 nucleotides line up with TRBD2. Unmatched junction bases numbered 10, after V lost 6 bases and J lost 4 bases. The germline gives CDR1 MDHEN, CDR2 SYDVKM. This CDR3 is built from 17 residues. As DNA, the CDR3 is TGTGCCAGCAGGGGGGGACTAGCGGGAGGTCGATTTTACGAGCAGTACTTC. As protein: CASRGGLAGGRFYEQYF.

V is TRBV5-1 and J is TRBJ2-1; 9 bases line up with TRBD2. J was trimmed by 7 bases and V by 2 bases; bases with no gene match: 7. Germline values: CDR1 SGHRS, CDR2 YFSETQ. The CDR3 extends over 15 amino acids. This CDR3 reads CASSFIAGVLNEQFF. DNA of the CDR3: TGCGCCAGCAGCTTCATAGCGGGAGTATTAAATGAGCAGTTCTTC. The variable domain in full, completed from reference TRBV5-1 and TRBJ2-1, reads KAGVTQTPRYLIKTRGQQVTLSCSPISGHRSVSWYQQTPGQGLQFLFEYFSETQRNKGNFPGRFSGRQFSNSRSEMNVSTLELGDSALYLCASSFIAGVLNEQFFGPGTRLTVL.

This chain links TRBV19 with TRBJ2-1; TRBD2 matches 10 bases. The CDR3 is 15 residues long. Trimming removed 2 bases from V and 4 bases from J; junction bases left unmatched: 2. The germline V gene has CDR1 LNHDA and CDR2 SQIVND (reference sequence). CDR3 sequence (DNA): TGTGCCAGTAGTATAAAGCGGGGGGGTTACAATGAGCAGTTCTTC. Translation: CASSIKRGGYNEQFF.

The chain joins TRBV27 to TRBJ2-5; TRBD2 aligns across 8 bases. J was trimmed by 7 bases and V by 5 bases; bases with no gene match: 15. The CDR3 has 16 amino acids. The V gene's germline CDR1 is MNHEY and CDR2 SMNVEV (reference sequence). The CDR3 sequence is CASSPGTRTFFGTQYF. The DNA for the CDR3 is TGTGCCAGCAGTCCCGGGACTAGGACTTTCTTTGGGACCCAGTACTTC.

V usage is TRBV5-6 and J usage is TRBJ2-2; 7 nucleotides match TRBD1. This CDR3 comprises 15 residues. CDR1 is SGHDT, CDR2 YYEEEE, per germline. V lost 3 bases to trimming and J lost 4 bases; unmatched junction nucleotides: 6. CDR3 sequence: CASSSDTGVTGELFF. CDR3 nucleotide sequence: TGTGCCAGCAGCTCGGATACAGGGGTCACCGGGGAGCTGTTTTTT.

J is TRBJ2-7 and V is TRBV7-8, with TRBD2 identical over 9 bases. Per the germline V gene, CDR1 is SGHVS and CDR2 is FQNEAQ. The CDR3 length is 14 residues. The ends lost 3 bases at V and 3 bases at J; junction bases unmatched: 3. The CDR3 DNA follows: TGTGCCAGCAGCTTTAGCGGGAGCGGCTACGAGCAGTACTTC. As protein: CASSFSGSGYEQYF.

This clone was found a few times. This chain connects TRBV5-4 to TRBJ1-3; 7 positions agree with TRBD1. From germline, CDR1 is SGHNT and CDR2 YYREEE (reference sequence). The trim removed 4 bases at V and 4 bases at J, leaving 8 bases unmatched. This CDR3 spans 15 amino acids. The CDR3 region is CASSPDRDSGNTIYF. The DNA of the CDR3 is TGTGCCAGCAGCCCCGACAGGGACTCAGGAAACACCATATATTTT.

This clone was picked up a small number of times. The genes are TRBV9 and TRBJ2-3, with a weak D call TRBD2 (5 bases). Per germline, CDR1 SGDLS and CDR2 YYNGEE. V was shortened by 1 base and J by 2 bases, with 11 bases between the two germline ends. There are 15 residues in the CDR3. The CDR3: CASSVQAEPTDTQYF. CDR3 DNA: TGTGCCAGCAGCGTACAAGCGGAGCCCACAGATACGCAGTATTTT.

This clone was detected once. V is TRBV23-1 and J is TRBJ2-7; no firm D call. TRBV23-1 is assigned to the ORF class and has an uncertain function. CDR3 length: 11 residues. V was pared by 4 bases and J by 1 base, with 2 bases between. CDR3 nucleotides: TGCGCCAGCAGTCCATCCTACGAGCAGTACTTC. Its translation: CASSPSYEQYF.

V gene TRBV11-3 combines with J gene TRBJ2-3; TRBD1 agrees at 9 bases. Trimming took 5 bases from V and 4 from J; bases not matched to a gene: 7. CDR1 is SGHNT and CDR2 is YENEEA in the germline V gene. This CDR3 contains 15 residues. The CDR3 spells CASSLGTGRADTQYF. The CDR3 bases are TGTGCCAGCAGCCTAGGGACAGGGAGGGCAGATACGCAGTATTTT.

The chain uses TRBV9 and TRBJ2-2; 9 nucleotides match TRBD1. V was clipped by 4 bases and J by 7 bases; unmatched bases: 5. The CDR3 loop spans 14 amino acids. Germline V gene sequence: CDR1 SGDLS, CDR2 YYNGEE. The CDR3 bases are TGTGCCAGCAGCCGGGACAGGGAATTCGGGGAGCTGTTTTTT. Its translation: CASSRDREFGELFF. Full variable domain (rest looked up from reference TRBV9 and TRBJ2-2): DSGVTQTPKHLITATGQRVTLRCSPRSGDLSVYWYQQSLDQGLQFLIQYYNGEERAKGNILERFSAQQFPDLHSELNLSSLELGDSALYFCASSRDREFGELFFGEGSRLTVL.

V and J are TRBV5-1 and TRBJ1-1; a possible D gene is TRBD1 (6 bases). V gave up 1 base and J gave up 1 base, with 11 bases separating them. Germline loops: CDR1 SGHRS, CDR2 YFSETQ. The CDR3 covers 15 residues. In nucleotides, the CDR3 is TGCGCCAGCAGCTTGCGGGTGGACAGGAACACTGAAGCTTTCTTT. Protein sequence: CASSLRVDRNTEAFF.

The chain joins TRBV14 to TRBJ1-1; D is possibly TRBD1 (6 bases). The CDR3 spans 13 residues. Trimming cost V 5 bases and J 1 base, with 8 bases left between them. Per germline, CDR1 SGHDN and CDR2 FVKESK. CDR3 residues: CASSATGNTEAFF. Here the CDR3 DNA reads TGTGCCAGCAGCGCGACAGGGAACACTGAAGCTTTCTTT.

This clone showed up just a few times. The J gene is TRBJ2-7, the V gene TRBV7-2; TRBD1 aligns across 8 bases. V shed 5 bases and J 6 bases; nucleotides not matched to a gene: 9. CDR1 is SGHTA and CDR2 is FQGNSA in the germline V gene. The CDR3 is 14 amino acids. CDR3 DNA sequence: TGTGCCAGCAGCCCTTGGACAGGGACGGGCGAGCAGTACTTC. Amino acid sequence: CASSPWTGTGEQYF.

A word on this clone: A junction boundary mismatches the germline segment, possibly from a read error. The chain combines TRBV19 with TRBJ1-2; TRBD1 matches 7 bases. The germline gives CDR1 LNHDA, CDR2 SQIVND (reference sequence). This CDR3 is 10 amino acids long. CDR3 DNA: TGTGCCAGTAGTATAGGAGACAGGGAGTTC. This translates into CASSIGDREF.

The CDR3 DNA follows: TGTGCCCACGGTTTAGATACGCAGTATTTT. Its translation: CAHGLDTQYF. V is TRBV28 and J is TRBJ2-3; D unclear. Between the trimmed V and J ends, which lost 11 bases and 5 bases, there was a span of 8 bases. The CDR3 sequence is 10 residues long. The germline gives CDR1 MDHEN, CDR2 SYDVKM.

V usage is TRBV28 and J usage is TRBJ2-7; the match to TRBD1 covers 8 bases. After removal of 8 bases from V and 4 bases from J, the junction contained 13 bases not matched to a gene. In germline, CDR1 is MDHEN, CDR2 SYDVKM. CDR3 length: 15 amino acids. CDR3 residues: CASPPTQGAVYEQYF. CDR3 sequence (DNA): TGTGCCAGCCCACCTACCCAGGGGGCAGTGTACGAGCAGTACTTC.

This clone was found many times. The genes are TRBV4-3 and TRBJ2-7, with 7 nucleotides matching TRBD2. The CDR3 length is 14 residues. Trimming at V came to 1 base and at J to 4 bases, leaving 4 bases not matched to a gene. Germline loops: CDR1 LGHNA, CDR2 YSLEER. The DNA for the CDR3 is TGCGCCAGCAGCCAAGGGGAGGGACGGTACGAGCAGTACTTC. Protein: CASSQGEGRYEQYF.

The CDR3 nucleotides are TGTGCCAGCAGTCCCCAGGGAGGGTCATATGGCTACACCTTC. Protein sequence: CASSPQGGSYGYTF. The chain employs TRBV6-5 and TRBJ1-2, with a weak D call TRBD1 (5 bases). The CDR3 is made up of 14 amino acids. In germline, CDR1 is MNHEY, CDR2 SVGAGI. V lost 5 bases and J 5 bases, leaving 15 bases between the germline ends.

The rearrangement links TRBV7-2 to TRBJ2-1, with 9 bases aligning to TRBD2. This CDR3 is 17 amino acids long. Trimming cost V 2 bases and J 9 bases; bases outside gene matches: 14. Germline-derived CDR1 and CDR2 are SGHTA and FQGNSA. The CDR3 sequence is CASSLMLTGGGASEQFF. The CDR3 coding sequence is TGTGCCAGCAGCTTAATGCTAACCGGCGGGGGGGCATCTGAGCAGTTCTTC.

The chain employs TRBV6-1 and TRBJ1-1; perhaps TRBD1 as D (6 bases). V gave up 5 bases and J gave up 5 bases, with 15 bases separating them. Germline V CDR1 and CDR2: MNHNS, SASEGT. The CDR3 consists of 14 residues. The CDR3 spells CASSPTGPRTEAFF. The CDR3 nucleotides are TGTGCCAGCAGTCCTACAGGGCCGAGAACTGAAGCTTTCTTT.

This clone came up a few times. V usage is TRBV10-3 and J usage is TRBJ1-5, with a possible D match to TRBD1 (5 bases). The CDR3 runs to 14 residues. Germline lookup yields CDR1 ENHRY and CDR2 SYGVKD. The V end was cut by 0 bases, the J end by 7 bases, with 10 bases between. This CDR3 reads CAISESWRDQPQHF. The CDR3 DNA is TGTGCCATCAGTGAGTCGTGGAGGGACCAGCCCCAGCATTTT.

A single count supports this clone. The CDR3 spells CASSVGWTSNTGELFF. Here the CDR3 DNA reads TGTGCCAGCAGCGTAGGGTGGACATCGAACACCGGGGAGCTGTTTTTT. The chain employs TRBV9 and TRBJ2-2, with a possible D match to TRBD1 (5 bases). Germline V gives CDR1 SGDLS, CDR2 YYNGEE. Trimming shortened V by 0 bases and J by 0 bases, and 9 bases separated the two germline ends. CDR3 length equals 16 residues. The whole variable domain, filled in from reference TRBV9 and TRBJ2-2, reads DSGVTQTPKHLITATGQRVTLRCSPRSGDLSVYWYQQSLDQGLQFLIQYYNGEERAKGNILERFSAQQFPDLHSELNLSSLELGDSALYFCASSVGWTSNTGELFFGEGSRLTVL.

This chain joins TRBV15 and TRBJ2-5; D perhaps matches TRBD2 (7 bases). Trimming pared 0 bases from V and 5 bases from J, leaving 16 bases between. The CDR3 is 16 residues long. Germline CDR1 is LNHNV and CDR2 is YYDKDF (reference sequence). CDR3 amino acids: CATSREKGRGQETQYF. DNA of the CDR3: TGTGCCACCAGCAGAGAGAAGGGGCGGGGGCAGGAGACCCAGTACTTC.